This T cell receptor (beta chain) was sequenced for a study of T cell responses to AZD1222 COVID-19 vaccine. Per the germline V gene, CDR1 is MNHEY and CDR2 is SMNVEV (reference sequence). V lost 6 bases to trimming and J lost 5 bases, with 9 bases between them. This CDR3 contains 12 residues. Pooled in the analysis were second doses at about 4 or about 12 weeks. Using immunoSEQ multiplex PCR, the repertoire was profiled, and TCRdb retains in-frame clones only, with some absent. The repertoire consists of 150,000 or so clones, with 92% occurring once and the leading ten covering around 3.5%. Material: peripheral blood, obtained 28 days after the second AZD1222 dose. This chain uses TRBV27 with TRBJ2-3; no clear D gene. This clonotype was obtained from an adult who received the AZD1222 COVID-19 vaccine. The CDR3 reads CASSHSKDTQYF. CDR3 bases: TGTGCCAGCAGCCACTCTAAAGATACGCAGTATTTT.